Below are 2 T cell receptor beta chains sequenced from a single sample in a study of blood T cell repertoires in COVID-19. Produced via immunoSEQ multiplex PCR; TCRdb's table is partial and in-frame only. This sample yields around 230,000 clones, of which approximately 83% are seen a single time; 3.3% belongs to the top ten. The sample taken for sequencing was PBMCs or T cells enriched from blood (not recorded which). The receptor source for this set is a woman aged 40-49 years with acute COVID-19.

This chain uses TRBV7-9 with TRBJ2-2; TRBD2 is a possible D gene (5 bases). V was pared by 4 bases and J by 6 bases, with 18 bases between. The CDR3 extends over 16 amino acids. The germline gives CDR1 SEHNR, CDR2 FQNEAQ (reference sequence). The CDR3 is CASSSFLAGLSGELFF. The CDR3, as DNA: TGTGCCAGCAGCTCTTTTTTGGCGGGTTTGTCCGGGGAGCTGTTTTTT.

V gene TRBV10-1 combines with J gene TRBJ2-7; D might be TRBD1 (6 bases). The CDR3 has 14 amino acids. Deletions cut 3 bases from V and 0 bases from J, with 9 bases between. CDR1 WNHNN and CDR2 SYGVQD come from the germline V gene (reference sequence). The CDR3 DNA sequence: TGCGCCAGCAGTGACCCGGACAGCTCCTACGAGCAGTACTTC. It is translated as CASSDPDSSYEQYF.